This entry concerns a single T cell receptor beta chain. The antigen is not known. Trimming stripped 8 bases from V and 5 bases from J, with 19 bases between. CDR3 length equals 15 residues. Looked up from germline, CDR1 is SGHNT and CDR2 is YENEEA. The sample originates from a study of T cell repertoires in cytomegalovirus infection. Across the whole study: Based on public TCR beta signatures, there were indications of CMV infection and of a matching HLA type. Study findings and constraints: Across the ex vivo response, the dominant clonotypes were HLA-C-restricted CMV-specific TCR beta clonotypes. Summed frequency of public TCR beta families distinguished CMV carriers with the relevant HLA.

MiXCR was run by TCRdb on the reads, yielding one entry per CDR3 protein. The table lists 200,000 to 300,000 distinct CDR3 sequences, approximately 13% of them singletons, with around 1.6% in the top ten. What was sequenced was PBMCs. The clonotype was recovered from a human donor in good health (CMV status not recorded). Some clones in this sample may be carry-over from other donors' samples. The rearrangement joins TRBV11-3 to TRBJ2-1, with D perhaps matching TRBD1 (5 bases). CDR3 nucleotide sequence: TGTGCCAGCGACCCTCCAGGGCCTACCAACAATGAGCAGTTCTTC. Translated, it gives CASDPPGPTNNEQFF.